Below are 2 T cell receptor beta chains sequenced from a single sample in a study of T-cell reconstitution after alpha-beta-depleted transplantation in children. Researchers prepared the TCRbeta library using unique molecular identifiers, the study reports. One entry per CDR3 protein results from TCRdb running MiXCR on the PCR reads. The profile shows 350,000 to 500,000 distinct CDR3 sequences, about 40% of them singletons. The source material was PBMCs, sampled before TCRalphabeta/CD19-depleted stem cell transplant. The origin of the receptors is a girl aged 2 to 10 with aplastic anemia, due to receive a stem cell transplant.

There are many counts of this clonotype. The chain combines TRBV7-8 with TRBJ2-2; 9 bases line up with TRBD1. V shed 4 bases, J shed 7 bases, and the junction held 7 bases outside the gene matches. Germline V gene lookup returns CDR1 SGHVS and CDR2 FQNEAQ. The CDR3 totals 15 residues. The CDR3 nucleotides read TGTGCCAGCAGCTCAAACAGGGGGCGAGGCGGGGAGCTGTTTTTT. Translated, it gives CASSSNRGRGGELFF. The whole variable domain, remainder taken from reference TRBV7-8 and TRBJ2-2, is GAGVSQSPRYKVAKRGQDVALRCDPISGHVSLFWYQQALGQGPEFLTYFQNEAQLDKSGLPSDRFFAERPEGSVSTLKIQRTQQEDSAVYLCASSSNRGRGGELFFGEGSRLTVL.

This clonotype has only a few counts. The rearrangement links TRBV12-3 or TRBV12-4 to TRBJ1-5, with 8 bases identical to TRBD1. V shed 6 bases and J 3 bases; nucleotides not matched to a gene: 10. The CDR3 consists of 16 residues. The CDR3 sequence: CASSQGAGGINQPQHF. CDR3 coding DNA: TGTGCCAGCAGCCAAGGGGCAGGGGGCATCAATCAGCCCCAGCATTTT.